The 27 T cell receptor beta chains below were found in one sample sequenced in a study of T cells in localized non-small cell lung cancer. The protocol was immunoSEQ multiplex PCR, while the TCRdb copy is restricted to in-frame clones and leaves out a portion. The table records approximately 2,300 clones, around 22% of them present only once. Sequenced material: lung tumor tissue, taken before any cancer treatment. These receptors came from a woman aged 35 to 70 with stage II lung adenocarcinoma.

The table lists this clone with a few counts. The chain combines TRBV11-3 with TRBJ2-2, with 7 positions matching TRBD1. The V gene's germline CDR1 is SGHNT and CDR2 YENEEA. Losses at the gene ends were 4 bases for V and 1 base for J; bases not matched to a gene: 9. CDR3 length: 17 residues. CDR3 residues: CASSSSYGTENTGELFF. For the CDR3, the DNA is TGTGCCAGCAGCTCTAGTTACGGGACAGAGAACACCGGGGAGCTGTTTTTT.

This clone has a handful of counts. Written as DNA, the CDR3 is TGTGCCATCAGGGACCAGGGAAACACCGGGGAGCTGTTTTTT. This codes for CAIRDQGNTGELFF. The chain recombines TRBV6-8 with TRBJ2-2; the D gene could be TRBD1 or TRBD2 (5 bases each). Germline V CDR1 and CDR2: MNHGY, SAAAGT. The CDR3 has 14 residues. V shed 10 bases and J shed 2 bases, with 14 bases lying between them.

This clone showed up just a few times. The gene calls are TRBV6-8 and TRBJ1-1, with 7 bases that match TRBD1. CDR3 size: 16 residues. CDR1 is MNHGY, CDR2 SAAAGT, per germline. With V trimmed by 3 bases and J by 4 bases, 11 bases remained unmatched. The DNA of the CDR3 is TGTGCCAGCAGTTATACGACAGGGCAGGGGTTCACTGAAGCTTTCTTT. This codes for CASSYTTGQGFTEAFF.

In this sample, this clone turned up a few times. This chain links TRBV11-3 with TRBJ1-3; 8 nucleotides line up with TRBD1. This CDR3 comprises 16 residues. Germline CDR1 and CDR2: SGHNT and YENEEA. The junction had 4 bases not matched to a gene; V was cut back by 3 bases and J by 0 bases. In DNA form, the CDR3 reads TGTGCCAGCAGCTTGGGACAGGCTCGCTCTGGAAACACCATATATTTT. Protein product: CASSLGQARSGNTIYF.

This clone showed up just a few times. The genes are TRBV7-1 and TRBJ2-1, with D hard to call. TRBV7-1 is filed as an ORF, its function uncertain. CDR3 length: 13 residues. Between the trimmed V and J ends, which lost 4 bases and 3 bases, there was a span of 7 bases. In nucleotides, the CDR3 is TGTGCCAGCAGCTTAGTTGGCTACAATGAGCAGTTCTTC. Translated: CASSLVGYNEQFF.

The CDR3 coding sequence is TGTGCCTGGAGTGACCAGGGACAGGGGAAGAACACCATATATTTT. It encodes CAWSDQGQGKNTIYF. The chain joins TRBV30 to TRBJ1-3; 10 positions match TRBD1. This CDR3 has 15 amino acids. V shed 1 base and J 7 bases; nucleotides not matched to a gene: 7. The germline V gene has CDR1 GTSNPN and CDR2 SVGIG (reference sequence).

Comments on this clone: The same CDR3 arises from other DNA sequences in this sample as well. CDR3 amino acids: CASSRDGLNTGELFF. CDR3 DNA sequence: TGTGCCAGCAGCCGTGACGGCCTGAACACCGGGGAGCTGTTTTTT. The rearrangement joins TRBV6-8 to TRBJ2-2; D is undetermined. V was pared by 6 bases and J by 1 base, with 12 bases between. CDR1 and CDR2 (germline): MNHGY, SAAAGT. The length of the CDR3 is 15 residues.

The chain uses TRBV19 and TRBJ2-7; D is undetermined. Per germline, CDR1 LNHDA and CDR2 SQIVND (reference sequence). Trimming took off 4 bases at V and 0 bases at J, with 7 bases between the two ends. This CDR3 spans 13 amino acids. CDR3 bases: TGTGCCAGTAGTAGGGGTCCCTCCTACGAGCAGTACTTC. Translating it yields CASSRGPSYEQYF.

The chain combines TRBV6-8 with TRBJ2-1; 11 positions agree with TRBD2. CDR1 and CDR2 from the germline V gene are MNHGY and SAAAGT. The CDR3 runs 15 residues. V shed 1 base and J 7 bases; nucleotides not matched to a gene: 3. In nucleotides, the CDR3 is TGTGCCAGCAGTTACTTAGCGGGGGGGCGGAATGAGCAGTTCTTC. It specifies CASSYLAGGRNEQFF.

CDR3 protein: CASSEGHYGYTF. DNA of the CDR3: TGTGCCAGCAGTGAAGGGCACTATGGCTACACCTTC. The chain uses TRBV2 and TRBJ1-2; no reliable D call. Germline CDR1 reads SNHLY; CDR2 reads FYNNEI. The CDR3 length is 12 residues. Trimming took 1 base from V and 3 from J, leaving 3 bases between them.

The V call is TRBV4-1, the J call TRBJ2-1; no firm D call. CDR1 and CDR2 (germline): MGHRA, YSYEKL. Trimming took 0 bases from V and 0 from J, leaving 18 bases between them. This CDR3 has 19 amino acids. The CDR3 bases are TGCGCCAGCAGCCAAGATTTGTCTAGGCCTAGGAGCTCCTACAATGAGCAGTTCTTC. The encoded protein is CASSQDLSRPRSSYNEQFF.

J is TRBJ2-4 and V is TRBV11-3, with D perhaps assigned TRBD1 or TRBD2 (5 bases each). The V and J ends lost 5 bases and 5 bases respectively, with 16 bases between them. CDR3 size: 15 residues. Germline V gene lookup returns CDR1 SGHNT and CDR2 YENEEA. The CDR3 spells CASSPNPRGQNIQYF. In DNA, the CDR3 is TGTGCCAGCAGCCCTAATCCGAGGGGCCAAAACATTCAGTACTTC.

The CDR3 DNA reads as TGTGCCAGCAGCCAAGGGCCGAGGCTAGCGGGAGGTCATGAGCAGTTCTTC. Protein: CASSQGPRLAGGHEQFF. This chain uses TRBV14 with TRBJ2-1, with TRBD2 matching over 11 bases. V was clipped by 1 base and J by 8 bases; unmatched bases: 10. Germline V gives CDR1 SGHDN, CDR2 FVKESK. The CDR3 loop spans 17 amino acids.

The rearrangement joins TRBV6-8 to TRBJ1-1; D is perhaps TRBD1 (5 bases). V lost 5 bases and J 6 bases, leaving 13 bases between the germline ends. This CDR3 contains 13 residues. Germline V gives CDR1 MNHGY, CDR2 SAAAGT. The CDR3 loop is CASSVEGISEAFF. The CDR3 DNA reads as TGTGCCAGCAGTGTAGAGGGGATATCTGAAGCTTTCTTT.

In its sample, this clone ranks as medium-sized. The rearrangement links TRBV11-3 to TRBJ2-7; 10 bases map to TRBD2. The V gene end was trimmed by 6 bases and the J gene end by 2 bases; junction bases not matched to a gene: 7. CDR3 size: 15 residues. CDR1 SGHNT and CDR2 YENEEA come from the germline V gene. The CDR3 nucleotides are TGTGCCAGCAGTGCTAGCGGGAGTGGGACCTACGAGCAGTACTTC. Translation: CASSASGSGTYEQYF.

This chain uses TRBV11-3 with TRBJ1-2; D may be TRBD1 (6 bases). The V gene lost 4 bases and the J gene lost 3 bases, with 18 bases spanning the gap. CDR1 and CDR2 (germline): SGHNT, YENEEA. This CDR3 spans 16 amino acids. CDR3 nucleotides: TGTGCCAGCAGCTCTTACTTGGTAGGGGGAGACTATGGCTACACCTTC. It yields the protein CASSSYLVGGDYGYTF. Full variable domain (outside the CDR3, taken from reference TRBV11-3 and TRBJ1-2): EAGVVQSPRYKIIEKKQPVAFWCNPISGHNTLYWYLQNLGQGPELLIRYENEEAVDDSQLPKDRFSAERLKGVDSTLKIQPAELGDSAVYLCASSSYLVGGDYGYTFGSGTRLTVV.

The chain is built from TRBV6-8 and TRBJ1-6, with no clear D. V lost 6 bases and J 8 bases, leaving 26 bases between the germline ends. Germline assignment: CDR1 MNHGY and CDR2 SAAAGT. CDR3 size: 18 residues. CDR3 in DNA: TGTGCCAGCAGCCGGTCGTTCTCGGGGAGAGGAGTAGATTCACCCCTCCACTTT. Protein sequence: CASSRSFSGRGVDSPLHF.

The rearrangement joins TRBV28 to TRBJ2-7; D is unclear. The V end lost 9 bases, the J end lost 5 bases, and 17 bases lay between the germline ends. Germline lookup yields CDR1 MDHEN and CDR2 SYDVKM. This CDR3 has 13 residues. CDR3: CASWGFLSHEQYF. CDR3 bases: TGTGCCAGTTGGGGATTTTTAAGCCACGAGCAGTACTTC.

This sequence joins TRBV5-1 and TRBJ1-1; D remains unclear. The V end lost 4 bases, the J end lost 1 base, and 11 bases lay between the germline ends. The CDR3 runs 14 residues. Germline loops: CDR1 SGHRS, CDR2 YFSETQ. For the CDR3, the DNA is TGCGCCAGCAGCGTAGACGTCCGGAACACTGAAGCTTTCTTT. This gives the protein CASSVDVRNTEAFF.

This sequence joins TRBV5-1 and TRBJ2-2; TRBD2 agrees at 10 bases. J lost 3 bases, V lost 4 bases, and 6 bases had no gene match. The germline gives CDR1 SGHRS, CDR2 YFSETQ. The CDR3 is 16 amino acids. CDR3 loop: CASSVRTSGDTGELFF. The CDR3 DNA is TGCGCCAGCAGCGTACGAACTAGCGGGGACACCGGGGAGCTGTTTTTT.

The chain carries TRBV5-1 and TRBJ2-1; no reliable D call. This CDR3 is 15 amino acids long. Germline CDR1 is SGHRS and CDR2 is YFSETQ. Trimming took 0 bases from V and 7 from J, leaving 14 bases between them. The CDR3 DNA reads as TGCGCCAGCAGCTTGGAGGGTAGGCCGATTAATGAGCAGTTCTTC. This encodes CASSLEGRPINEQFF.

This clone was seen a few times. The chain has TRBV6-8 and TRBJ2-7; the D gene could be TRBD1 or TRBD2 (5 bases each). The germline CDR1 and CDR2 sequences are MNHGY and SAAAGT. CDR3 length equals 14 residues. V lost 7 bases and J lost 7, with 20 bases in between. CDR3 coding DNA: TGTGCCAGCACCAAGTCAGCCGGGACGGGGGAGCAGTACTTC. Its translation: CASTKSAGTGEQYF.

In its sample, this clone ranks as medium-sized. V is TRBV9 and J is TRBJ2-7, with 13 bases aligning to TRBD2. Germline trimming cut 4 bases from V and 5 bases from J; bases unmatched to any gene: 15. Germline V gives CDR1 SGDLS, CDR2 YYNGEE. The CDR3 length is 18 residues. CDR3 coding DNA: TGTGCCAGCAGCTCCCCGAACACTAGCGGGGGGGCCTTCCACGAGCAGTACTTC. Translated: CASSSPNTSGGAFHEQYF.

The J gene is TRBJ1-2, the V gene TRBV30; TRBD1 might be the D (5 bases). Germline-derived CDR1 and CDR2 are GTSNPN and SVGIG (reference sequence). Deletions cut 2 bases from V and 6 bases from J, with 16 bases between. CDR3 length equals 14 residues. For the CDR3, the DNA is TGTGCCTGGAGTCCTCCCACAGGAGGGAATGGCTACACCTTC. Its translation: CAWSPPTGGNGYTF.

This clone was observed a few times. This rearrangement joins TRBV6-8 to TRBJ2-2; no clear D gene. The CDR3 is made up of 13 amino acids. Germline loops: CDR1 MNHGY, CDR2 SAAAGT. V was clipped by 10 bases and J by 0 bases, with 9 bases between them. CDR3 loop: CAIEAPNTGELFF. The CDR3 DNA reads TGTGCCATCGAAGCGCCGAACACCGGGGAGCTGTTTTTT.

The chain is built from TRBV6-8 and TRBJ1-1; the match to TRBD1 covers 7 bases. The CDR3 has 16 amino acids. The germline CDR1 and CDR2 sequences are MNHGY and SAAAGT. With 5 bases clipped from V and 2 bases from J, the junction kept 11 bases outside the gene matches. In DNA, the CDR3 is TGTGCCAGCAGTGGGCCGGGGGGGACAGTTAACACTGAAGCTTTCTTT. This encodes CASSGPGGTVNTEAFF.

This clone was seen only a few times. The rearrangement uses TRBV6-8 and TRBJ2-7; D uncertain. The V end was cut by 10 bases, the J end by 5 bases, with 18 bases between. The CDR3 extends over 13 amino acids. Germline V gene data show CDR1 as MNHGY and CDR2 as SAAAGT. In DNA form, the CDR3 reads TGTGCCACCCGCGAAGAAGTCCTAAACGAGCAGTACTTC. This codes for CATREEVLNEQYF.